What follows describes a single TCR beta chain. This entry is derived from a study of control samples from healthy donors and cancer patients. The repertoire was sequenced with immunoSEQ multiplex PCR; TCRdb's copy has only in-frame clones and lacks some. This table holds 95,000 to 150,000 clones, 90% to 95% found once. The CDR3 spans 16 residues. V was pared by 2 bases and J by 1 base, with 2 bases of the junction left unmatched. Germline assignment: CDR1 MRHNA and CDR2 SNTAGT. This TCR came from a woman between 18 and 30 years old in good health. Sequencing used blood. J is TRBJ1-4 and V is TRBV6-4; 9 nucleotides match TRBD1. The chain's CDR3 is CASSDRTGVTNEKLFF. For the CDR3, the DNA is TGTGCCAGCAGTGACCGGACAGGGGTAACTAATGAAAAACTGTTTTTT.